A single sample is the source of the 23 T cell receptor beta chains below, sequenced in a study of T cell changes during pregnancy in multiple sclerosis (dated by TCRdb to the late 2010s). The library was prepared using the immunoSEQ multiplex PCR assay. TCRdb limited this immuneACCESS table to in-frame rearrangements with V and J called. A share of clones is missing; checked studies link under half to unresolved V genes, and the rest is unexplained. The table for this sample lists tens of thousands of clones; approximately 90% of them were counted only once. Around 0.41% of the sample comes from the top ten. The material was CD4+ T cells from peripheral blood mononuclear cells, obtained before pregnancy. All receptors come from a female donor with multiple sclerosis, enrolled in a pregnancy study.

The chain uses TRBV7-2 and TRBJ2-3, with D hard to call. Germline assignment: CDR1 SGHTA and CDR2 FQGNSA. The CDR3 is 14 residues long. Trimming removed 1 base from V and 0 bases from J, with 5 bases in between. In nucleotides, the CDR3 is TGTGCCAGCAGCTTAGACGGGAGCACAGATACGCAGTATTTT. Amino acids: CASSLDGSTDTQYF.

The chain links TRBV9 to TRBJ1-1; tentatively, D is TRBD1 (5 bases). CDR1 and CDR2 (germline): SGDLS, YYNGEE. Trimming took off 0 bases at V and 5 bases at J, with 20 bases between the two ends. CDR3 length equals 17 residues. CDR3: CASSVGPTASHRTEAFF. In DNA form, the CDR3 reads TGTGCCAGCAGCGTAGGACCGACAGCATCCCACCGTACTGAAGCTTTCTTT.

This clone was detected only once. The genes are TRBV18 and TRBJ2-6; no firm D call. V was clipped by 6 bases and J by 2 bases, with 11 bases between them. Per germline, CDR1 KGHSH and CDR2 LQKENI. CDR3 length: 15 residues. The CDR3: CASSPSVAGANVLTF. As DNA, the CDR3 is TGTGCCAGCTCCCCCTCGGTGGCTGGGGCCAACGTCCTGACTTTC.

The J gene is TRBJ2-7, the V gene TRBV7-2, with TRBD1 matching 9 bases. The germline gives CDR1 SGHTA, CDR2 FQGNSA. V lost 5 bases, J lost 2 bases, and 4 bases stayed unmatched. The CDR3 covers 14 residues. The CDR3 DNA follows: TGTGCCAGCAGCCTGGACAGGGGAGCCTACGAGCAGTACTTC. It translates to CASSLDRGAYEQYF.

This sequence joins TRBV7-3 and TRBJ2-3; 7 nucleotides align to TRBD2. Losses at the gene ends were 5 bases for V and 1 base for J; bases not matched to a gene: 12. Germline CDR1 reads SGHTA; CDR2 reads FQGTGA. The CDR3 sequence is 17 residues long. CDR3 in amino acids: CASSERGEGPGTDTQYF. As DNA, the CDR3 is TGTGCCAGCAGCGAAAGAGGGGAGGGCCCCGGCACAGATACGCAGTATTTT. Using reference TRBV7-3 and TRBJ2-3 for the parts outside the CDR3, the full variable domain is GAGVSQTPSNKVTEKGKYVELRCDPISGHTALYWYRQSLGQGPEFLIYFQGTGAADDSGLPNDRFFAVRPEGSVSTLKIQRTERGDSAVYLCASSERGEGPGTDTQYFGPGTRLTVL.

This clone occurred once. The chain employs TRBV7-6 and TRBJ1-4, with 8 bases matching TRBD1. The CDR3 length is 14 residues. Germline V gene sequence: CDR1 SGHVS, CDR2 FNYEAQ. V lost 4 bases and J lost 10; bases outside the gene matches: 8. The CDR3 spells CASSSGQGRGKLFF. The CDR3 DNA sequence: TGTGCCAGCAGCTCCGGACAGGGTCGGGGAAAACTGTTTTTT. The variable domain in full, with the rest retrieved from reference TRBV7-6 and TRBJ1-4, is GAGVSQSPRYKVTKRGQDVALRCDPISGHVSLYWYRQALGQGPEFLTYFNYEAQQDKSGLPNDRFSAERPEGSISTLTIQRTEQRDSAMYRCASSSGQGRGKLFFGSGTQLSVL.

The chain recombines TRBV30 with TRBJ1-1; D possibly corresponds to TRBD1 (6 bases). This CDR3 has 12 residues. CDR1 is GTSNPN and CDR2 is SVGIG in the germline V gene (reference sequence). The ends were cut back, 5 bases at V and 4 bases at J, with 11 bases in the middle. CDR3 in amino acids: CAWQGFTTEAFF. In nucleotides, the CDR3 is TGTGCCTGGCAGGGGTTCACCACTGAAGCTTTCTTT.

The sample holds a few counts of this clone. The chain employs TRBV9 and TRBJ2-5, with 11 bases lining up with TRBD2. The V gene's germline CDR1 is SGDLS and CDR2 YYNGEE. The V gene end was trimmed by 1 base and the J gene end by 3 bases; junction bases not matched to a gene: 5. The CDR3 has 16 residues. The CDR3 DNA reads TGTGCCAGCAGCGTACGTCCTAGCGGGGGGAAAGAGACCCAGTACTTC. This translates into CASSVRPSGGKETQYF.

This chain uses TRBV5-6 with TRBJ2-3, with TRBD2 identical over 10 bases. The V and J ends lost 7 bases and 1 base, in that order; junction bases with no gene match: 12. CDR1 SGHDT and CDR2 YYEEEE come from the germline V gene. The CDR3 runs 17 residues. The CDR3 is CASGSGRAWSGTDTQYF. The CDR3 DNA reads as TGTGCCAGCGGAAGCGGGAGGGCTTGGTCTGGCACAGATACGCAGTATTTT.

CDR3 loop: CASSDRVVEKLFF. The CDR3 region has the DNA TGTGCCAGCAGCGACAGGGTCGTCGAAAAACTGTTTTTT. The gene calls are TRBV27 and TRBJ1-4; 7 positions match TRBD1. This CDR3 has 13 residues. Germline assignment: CDR1 MNHEY and CDR2 SMNVEV (reference sequence). V gave up 6 bases and J gave up 8 bases; unmatched junction bases: 6.

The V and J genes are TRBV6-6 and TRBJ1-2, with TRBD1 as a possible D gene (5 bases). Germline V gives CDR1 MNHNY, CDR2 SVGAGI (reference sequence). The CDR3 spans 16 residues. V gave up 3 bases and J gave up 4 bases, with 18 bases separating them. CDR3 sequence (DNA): TGTGCCAGCAGTTATAAGGGGTCGCAGGGTAGCTATGGCTACACCTTC. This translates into CASSYKGSQGSYGYTF.

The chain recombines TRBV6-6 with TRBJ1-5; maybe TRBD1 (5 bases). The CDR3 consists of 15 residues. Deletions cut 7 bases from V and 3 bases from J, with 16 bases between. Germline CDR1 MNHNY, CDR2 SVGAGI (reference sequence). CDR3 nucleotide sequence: TGTGCCAGCACCCCGAGTTGGACATACAATCAGCCCCAGCATTTT. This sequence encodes CASTPSWTYNQPQHF.

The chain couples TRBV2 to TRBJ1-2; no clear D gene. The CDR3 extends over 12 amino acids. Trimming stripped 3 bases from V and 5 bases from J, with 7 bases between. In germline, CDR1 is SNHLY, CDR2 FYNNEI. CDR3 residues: CASSERGYGYTF. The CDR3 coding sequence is TGTGCCAGCAGTGAGAGAGGGTATGGCTACACCTTC.

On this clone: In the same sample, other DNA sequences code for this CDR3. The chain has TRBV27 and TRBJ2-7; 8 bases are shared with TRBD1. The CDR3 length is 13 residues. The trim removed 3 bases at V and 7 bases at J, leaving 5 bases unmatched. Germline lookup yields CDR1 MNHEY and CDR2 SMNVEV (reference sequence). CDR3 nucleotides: TGTGCCAGCAGTTTGAACAGGGGGTATGAGCAGTACTTC. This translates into CASSLNRGYEQYF.

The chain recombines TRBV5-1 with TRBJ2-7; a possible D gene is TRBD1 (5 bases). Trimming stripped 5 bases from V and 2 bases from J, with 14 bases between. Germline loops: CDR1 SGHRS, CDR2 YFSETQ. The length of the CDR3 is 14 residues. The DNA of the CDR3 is TGCGCCAGCAGTCCGGACATCAGGACCTACGAGCAGTACTTC. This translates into CASSPDIRTYEQYF. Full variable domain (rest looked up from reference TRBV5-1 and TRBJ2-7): KAGVTQTPRYLIKTRGQQVTLSCSPISGHRSVSWYQQTPGQGLQFLFEYFSETQRNKGNFPGRFSGRQFSNSRSEMNVSTLELGDSALYLCASSPDIRTYEQYFGPGTRLTVT.

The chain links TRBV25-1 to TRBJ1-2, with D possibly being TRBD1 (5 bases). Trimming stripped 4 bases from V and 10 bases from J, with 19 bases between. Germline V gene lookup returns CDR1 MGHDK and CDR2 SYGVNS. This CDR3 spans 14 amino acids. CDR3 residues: CASSGNRPPLDYTF. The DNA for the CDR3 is TGTGCCAGCAGTGGGAACAGGCCCCCTCTAGACTACACCTTC.

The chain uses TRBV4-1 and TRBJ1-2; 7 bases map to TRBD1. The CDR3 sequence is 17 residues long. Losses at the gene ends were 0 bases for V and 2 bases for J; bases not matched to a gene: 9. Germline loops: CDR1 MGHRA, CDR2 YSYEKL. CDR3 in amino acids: CASSQDTGVINNYGYTF. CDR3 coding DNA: TGCGCCAGCAGCCAAGACACAGGGGTGATAAACAACTATGGCTACACCTTC.

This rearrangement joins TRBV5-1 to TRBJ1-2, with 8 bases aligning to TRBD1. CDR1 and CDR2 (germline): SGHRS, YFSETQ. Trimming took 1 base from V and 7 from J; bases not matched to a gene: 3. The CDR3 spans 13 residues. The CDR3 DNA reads TGCGCCAGCAGCTTGCACAGGGGGTTTGGCTACACCTTC. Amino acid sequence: CASSLHRGFGYTF. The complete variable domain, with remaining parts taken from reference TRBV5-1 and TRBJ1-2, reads KAGVTQTPRYLIKTRGQQVTLSCSPISGHRSVSWYQQTPGQGLQFLFEYFSETQRNKGNFPGRFSGRQFSNSRSEMNVSTLELGDSALYLCASSLHRGFGYTFGSGTRLTVV.

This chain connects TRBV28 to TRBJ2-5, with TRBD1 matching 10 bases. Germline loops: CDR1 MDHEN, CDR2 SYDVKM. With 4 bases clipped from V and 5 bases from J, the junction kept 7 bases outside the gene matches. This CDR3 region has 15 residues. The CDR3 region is CASSSPGQGMETQYF. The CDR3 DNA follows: TGTGCCAGCAGTTCGCCGGGACAGGGGATGGAGACCCAGTACTTC.

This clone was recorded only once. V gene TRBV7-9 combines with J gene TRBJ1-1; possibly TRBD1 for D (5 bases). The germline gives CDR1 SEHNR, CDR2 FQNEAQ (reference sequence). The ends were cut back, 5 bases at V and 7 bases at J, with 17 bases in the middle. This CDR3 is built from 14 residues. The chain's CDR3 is CASSQSGGKVEAFF. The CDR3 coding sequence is TGTGCCAGCAGCCAGTCCGGGGGAAAGGTTGAAGCTTTCTTT.

CDR3 DNA sequence: TGTGCCAGCAGTTACGGACAGGGTGGACAGCCCCAGCATTTT. The encoded protein is CASSYGQGGQPQHF. This chain joins TRBV6-5 and TRBJ1-5; TRBD1 matches at 8 bases. This CDR3 is built from 14 residues. V lost 2 bases, J lost 7 bases, and 4 bases stayed unmatched. Germline V CDR1 and CDR2: MNHEY, SVGAGI.

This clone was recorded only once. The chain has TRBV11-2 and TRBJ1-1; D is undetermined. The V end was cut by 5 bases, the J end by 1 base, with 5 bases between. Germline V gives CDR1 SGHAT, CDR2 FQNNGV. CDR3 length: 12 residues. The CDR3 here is CASSIQNTEAFF. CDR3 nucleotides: TGTGCCAGCAGCATACAGAACACTGAAGCTTTCTTT.

The CDR3 DNA reads TGTGCCAGCAGTTACCCTAGCGGGGGAACCTACGAGCAGTACTTC. Residues: CASSYPSGGTYEQYF. The rearrangement uses TRBV6-5 and TRBJ2-7; 10 bases fit TRBD2. In germline, CDR1 is MNHEY, CDR2 SVGAGI. The junction had 3 bases not matched to a gene; V was cut back by 2 bases and J by 2 bases. This CDR3 is 15 amino acids long.